This TCR beta chain was sequenced for a study of blood T cell repertoires in COVID-19 (TCRdb year 2020). Looking at the study overall: Samples from collaborators originated in the United States, Italy and Spain and spanned both the acute and convalescent phases of COVID-19. The prospective study material was composed of cDNA or gDNA derived from T cells, B-cell-depleted T cells, or PBMCs. The dataset comprised deeply sampled blood TCRbeta repertoires from subjects exposed to, actively infected with, or recovered from COVID-19. The repertoires were released in a freely available public database intended as a resource for research on the immune response to SARS-CoV-2. The samples were drawn from two sources: the first 160 participants of the ongoing ImmuneRACE study, and 1,000 to 1,500 subjects contributed by 6 global collaborators. Sample metadata almost always included a de-identified subject ID, COVID-19 status, age in years and sex. Where available, HLA class I and class II types were obtained from metadata supplied by the sample provider rather than from assay-based typing. Findings and caveats that apply to the study as a whole: Clinical and demographic metadata were provided uncurated, with the amount varying by source and participant.

The immunoSEQ Assay, a bias-controlled multiplex PCR, was used to amplify TCRbeta CDR3 regions from genomic DNA. The authors' analysis ran thus. Within the assay, amplification of reference gene primers was used to estimate how many nucleated cells each sample contained. Sequence reads were collapsed and filtered to measure the absolute abundance of every unique TCRbeta CDR3 rearrangement. For each sample, productive Simpson clonality was calculated as the square root of Simpson's diversity index over productive rearrangements. The table was pulled from immuneACCESS by TCRdb, which kept in-frame rearrangements only. Such tables lose some clones; where checked, under half of the loss comes from unresolved V genes, and the rest has no known cause. V, J and clone size reflect that table, while D and trimming were determined from the DNA. The sample table records about 280,000 clones; 90% of these occur just once. The ten largest account for 1.7% of the sample.

The V and J ends are trimmed by 3 bases and 3 bases, leaving 8 bases between them. Reading from cysteine to phenylalanine, the CDR3 counts 14 amino acids. Of all the DNA, just the CDR3 is kept, 42 bases in frame from base 1. As encoded in the germline V gene, CDR1 is SGHAT while CDR2 is FQNNGV. A note on this clone: It lacks a known antigen. No base-level quality is on record; no much larger clone is a single base apart.

In the prospective study, participants were 18 to 89 years old, resided in under 30 geographic areas of the United States, and were enrolled through a virtual design. To assign participants to cohorts, the prospective study relied on clinical history that participants themselves reported in a screening survey and a study questionnaire. Each participant in the prospective study had whole blood, serum and a nasopharyngeal or oropharyngeal swab collected by mobile phlebotomists. Additional blood draws and questionnaires over an approximately two-month period could optionally be provided by prospective study participants. Before DNA extraction, blood samples from the prospective study were shipped at room temperature or frozen.

The V and J segments used are TRBV11-2 and TRBJ1-4; TRBD1 is a weak D gene call, 5 bases matching. This receptor was obtained from a woman aged 18-30 years with acute COVID-19. The sequenced sample was PBMCs or T cells enriched from blood (not recorded which). In nucleotides, the sequence is TGTGCCAGCAGCTTTCTAGGGGCTAATGAAAAACTGTTTTTT. Protein translation: CASSFLGANEKLFF. The entire variable domain, with the stretches around the CDR3 drawn from the reference TRBV11-2 and TRBJ1-4 proteins, is EAGVAQSPRYKIIEKRQSVAFWCNPISGHATLYWYQQILGQGPKLLIQFQNNGVVDDSQLPKDRFSAERLKGVDSTLKIQPAKLEDSAVYLCASSFLGANEKLFFGSGTQLSVL.